This T cell receptor beta chain is from a study of shared clonotypes between healthy human individuals. Study results and limitations: Tissues were not sampled, only blood, and their repertoires likely differ.

As regards this clone: The target antigen is unknown.

Per the study methods: ImmunoSEQ yielded junction-only sequences lacking quality scores, so filtering differed. The table came from immunoSEQ multiplex PCR; TCRdb's copy has only in-frame clones and leaves some out. V and J calls and clone size are those listed in that table; D and trimming were worked out from the DNA. The sample lists about 480,000 clones, 79% occurring once. Per germline, CDR1 SGHTA and CDR2 FQGNSA. The junction had 13 bases not matched to a gene; V was cut back by 5 bases and J by 2 bases. The CDR3 is 17 amino acids. The clonotype comes from a woman between 35 and 50 years old in good health. Some clones in this sample may be carry-over from other donors' samples. The chain joins TRBV7-2 to TRBJ1-2, with 8 nucleotides matching TRBD1. The material sequenced was PBMCs. The CDR3 spells CASSRGSLTGDNYGYTF. The CDR3, as DNA: TGTGCCAGCAGCCGCGGGTCTCTGACAGGGGACAACTATGGCTACACCTTC.